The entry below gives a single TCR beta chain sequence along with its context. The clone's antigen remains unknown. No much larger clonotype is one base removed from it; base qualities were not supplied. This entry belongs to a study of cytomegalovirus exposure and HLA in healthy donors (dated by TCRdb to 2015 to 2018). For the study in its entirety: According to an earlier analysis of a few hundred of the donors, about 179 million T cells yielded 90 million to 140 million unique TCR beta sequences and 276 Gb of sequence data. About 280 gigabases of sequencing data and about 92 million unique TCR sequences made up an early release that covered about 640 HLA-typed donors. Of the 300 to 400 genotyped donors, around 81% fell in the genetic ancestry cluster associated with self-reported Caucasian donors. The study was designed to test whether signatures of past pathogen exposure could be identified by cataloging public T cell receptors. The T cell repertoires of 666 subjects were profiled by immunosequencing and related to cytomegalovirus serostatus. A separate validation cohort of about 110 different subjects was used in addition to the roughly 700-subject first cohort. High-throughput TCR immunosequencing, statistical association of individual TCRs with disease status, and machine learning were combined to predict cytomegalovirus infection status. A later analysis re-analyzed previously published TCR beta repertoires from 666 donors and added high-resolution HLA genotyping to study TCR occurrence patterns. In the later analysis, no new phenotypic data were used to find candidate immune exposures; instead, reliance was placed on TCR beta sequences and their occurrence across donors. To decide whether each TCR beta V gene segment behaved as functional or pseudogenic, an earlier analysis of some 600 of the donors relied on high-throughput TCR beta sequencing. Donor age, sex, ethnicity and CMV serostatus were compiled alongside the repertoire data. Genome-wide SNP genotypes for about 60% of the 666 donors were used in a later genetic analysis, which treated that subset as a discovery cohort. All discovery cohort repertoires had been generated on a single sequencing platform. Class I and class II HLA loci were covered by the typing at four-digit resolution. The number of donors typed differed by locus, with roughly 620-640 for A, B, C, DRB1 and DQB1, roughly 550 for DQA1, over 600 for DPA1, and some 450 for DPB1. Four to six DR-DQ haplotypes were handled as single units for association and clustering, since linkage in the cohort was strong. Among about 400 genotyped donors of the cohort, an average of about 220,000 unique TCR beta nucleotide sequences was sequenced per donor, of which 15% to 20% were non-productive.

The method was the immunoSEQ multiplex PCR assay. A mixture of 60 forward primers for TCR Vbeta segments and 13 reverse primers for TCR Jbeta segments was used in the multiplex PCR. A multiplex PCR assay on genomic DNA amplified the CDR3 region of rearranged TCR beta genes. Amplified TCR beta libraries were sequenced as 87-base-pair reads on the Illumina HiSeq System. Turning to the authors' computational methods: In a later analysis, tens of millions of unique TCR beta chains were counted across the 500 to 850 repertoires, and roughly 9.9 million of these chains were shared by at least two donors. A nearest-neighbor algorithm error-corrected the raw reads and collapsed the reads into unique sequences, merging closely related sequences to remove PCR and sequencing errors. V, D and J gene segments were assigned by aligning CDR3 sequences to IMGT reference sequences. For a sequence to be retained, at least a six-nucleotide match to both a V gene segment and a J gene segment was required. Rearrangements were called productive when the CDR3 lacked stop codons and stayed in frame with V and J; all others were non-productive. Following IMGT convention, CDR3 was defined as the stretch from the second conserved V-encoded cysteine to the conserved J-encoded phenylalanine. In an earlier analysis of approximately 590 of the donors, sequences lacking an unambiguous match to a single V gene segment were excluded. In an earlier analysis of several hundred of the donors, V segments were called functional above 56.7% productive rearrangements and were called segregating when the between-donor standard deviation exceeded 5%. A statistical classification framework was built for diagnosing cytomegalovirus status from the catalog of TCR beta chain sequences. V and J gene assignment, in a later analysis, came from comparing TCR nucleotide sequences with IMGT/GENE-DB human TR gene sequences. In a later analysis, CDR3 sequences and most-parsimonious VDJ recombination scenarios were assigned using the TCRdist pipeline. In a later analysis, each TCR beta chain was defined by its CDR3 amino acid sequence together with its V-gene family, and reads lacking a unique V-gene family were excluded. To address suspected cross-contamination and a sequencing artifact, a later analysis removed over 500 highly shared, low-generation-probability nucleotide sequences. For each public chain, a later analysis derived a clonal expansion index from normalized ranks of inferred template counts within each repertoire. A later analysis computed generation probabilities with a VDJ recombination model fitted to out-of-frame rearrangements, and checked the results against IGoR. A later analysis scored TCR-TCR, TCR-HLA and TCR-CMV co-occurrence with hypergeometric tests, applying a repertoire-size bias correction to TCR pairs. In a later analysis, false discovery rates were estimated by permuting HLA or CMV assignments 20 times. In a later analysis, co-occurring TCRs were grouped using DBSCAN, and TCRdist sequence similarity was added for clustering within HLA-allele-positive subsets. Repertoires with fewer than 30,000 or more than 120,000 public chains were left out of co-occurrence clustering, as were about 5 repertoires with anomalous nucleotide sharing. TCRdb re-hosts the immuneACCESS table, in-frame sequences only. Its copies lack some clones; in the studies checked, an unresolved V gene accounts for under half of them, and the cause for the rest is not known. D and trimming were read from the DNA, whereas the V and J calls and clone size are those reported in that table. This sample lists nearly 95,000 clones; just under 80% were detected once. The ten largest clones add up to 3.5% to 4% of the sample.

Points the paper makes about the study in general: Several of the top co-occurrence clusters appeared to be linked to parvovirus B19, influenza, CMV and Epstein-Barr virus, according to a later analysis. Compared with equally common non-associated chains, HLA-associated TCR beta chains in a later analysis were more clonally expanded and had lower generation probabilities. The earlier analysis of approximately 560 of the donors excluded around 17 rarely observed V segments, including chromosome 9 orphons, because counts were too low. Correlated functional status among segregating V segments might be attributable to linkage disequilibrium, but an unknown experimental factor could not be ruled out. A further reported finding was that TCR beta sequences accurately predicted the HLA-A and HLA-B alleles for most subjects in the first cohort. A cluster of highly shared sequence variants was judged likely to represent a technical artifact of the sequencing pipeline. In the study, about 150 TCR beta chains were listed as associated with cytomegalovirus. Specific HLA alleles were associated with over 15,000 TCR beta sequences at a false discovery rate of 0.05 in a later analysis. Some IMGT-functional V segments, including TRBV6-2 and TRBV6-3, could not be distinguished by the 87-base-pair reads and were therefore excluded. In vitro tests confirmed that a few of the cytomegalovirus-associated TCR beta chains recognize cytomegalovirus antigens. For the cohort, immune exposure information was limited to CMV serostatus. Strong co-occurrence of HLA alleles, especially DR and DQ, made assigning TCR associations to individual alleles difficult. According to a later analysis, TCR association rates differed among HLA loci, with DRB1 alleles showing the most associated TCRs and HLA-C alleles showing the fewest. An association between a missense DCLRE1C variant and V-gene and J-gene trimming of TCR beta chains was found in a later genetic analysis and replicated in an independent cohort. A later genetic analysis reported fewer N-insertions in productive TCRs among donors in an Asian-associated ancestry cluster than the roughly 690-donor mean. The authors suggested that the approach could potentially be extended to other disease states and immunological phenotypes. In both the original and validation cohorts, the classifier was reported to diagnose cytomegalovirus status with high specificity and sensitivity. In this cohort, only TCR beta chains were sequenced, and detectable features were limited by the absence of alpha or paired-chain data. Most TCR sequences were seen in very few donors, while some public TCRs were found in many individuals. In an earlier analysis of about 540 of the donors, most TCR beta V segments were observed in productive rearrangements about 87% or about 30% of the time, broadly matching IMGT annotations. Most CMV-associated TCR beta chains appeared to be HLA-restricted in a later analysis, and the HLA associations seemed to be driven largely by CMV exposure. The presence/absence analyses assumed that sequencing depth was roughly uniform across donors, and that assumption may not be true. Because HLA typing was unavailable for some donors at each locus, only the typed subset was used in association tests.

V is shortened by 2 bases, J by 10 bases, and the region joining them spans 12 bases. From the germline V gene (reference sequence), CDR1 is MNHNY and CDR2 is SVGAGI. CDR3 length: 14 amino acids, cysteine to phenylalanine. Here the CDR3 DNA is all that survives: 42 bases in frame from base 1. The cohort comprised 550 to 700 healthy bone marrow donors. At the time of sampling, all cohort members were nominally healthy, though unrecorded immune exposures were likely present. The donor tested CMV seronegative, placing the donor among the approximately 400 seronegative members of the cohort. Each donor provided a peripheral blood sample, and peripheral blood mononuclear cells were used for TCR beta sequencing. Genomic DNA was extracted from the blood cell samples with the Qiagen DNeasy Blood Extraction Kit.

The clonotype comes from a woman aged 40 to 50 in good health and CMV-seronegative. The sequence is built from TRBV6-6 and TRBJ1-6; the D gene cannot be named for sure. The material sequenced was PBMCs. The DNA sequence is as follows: TGTGCCAGCAGTTACCTCAGACTTGAATCACCCCTCCACTTT. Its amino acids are CASSYLRLESPLHF.